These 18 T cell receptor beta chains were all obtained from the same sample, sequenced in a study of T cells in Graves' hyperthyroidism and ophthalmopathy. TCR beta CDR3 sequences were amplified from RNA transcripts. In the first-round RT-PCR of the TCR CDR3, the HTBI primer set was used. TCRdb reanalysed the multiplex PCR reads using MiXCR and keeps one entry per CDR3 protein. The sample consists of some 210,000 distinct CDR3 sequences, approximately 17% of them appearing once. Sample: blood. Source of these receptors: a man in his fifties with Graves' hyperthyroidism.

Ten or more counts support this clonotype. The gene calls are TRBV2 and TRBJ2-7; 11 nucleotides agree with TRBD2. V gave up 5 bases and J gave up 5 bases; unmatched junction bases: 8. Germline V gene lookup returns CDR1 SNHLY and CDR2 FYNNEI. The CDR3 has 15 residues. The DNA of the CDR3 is TGTGCCAGCAGTAAAACTAGCGGGAGTGGCGACGAGCAGTACTTC. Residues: CASSKTSGSGDEQYF.

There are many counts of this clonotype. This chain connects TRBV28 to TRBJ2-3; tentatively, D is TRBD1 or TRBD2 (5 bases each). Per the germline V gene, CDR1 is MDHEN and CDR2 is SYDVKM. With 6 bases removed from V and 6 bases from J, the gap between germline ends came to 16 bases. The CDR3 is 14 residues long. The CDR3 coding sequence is TGTGCCAGCAGCGGGGACCCGTGGACCGATACGCAGTATTTT. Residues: CASSGDPWTDTQYF.

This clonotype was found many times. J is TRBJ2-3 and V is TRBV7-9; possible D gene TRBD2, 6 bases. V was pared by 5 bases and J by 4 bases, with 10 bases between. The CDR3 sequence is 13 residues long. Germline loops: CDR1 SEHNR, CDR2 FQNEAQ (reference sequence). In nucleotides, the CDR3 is TGTGCCAGCAGCCCGACTAGGGCAGATACGCAGTATTTT. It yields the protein CASSPTRADTQYF.

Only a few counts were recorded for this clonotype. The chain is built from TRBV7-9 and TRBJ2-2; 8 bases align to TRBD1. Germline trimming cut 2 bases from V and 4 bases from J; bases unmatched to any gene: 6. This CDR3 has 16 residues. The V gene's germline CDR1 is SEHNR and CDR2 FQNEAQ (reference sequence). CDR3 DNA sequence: TGTGCCAGCAGCTTATGGACAGGGACGGGCACCGGGGAGCTGTTTTTT. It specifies CASSLWTGTGTGELFF.

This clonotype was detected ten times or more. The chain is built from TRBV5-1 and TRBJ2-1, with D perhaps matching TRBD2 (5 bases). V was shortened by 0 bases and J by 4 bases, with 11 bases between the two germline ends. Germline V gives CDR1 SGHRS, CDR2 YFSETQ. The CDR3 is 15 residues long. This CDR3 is CASSLEGAGYNEQFF. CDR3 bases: TGCGCCAGCAGCTTGGAAGGTGCGGGTTACAATGAGCAGTTCTTC.

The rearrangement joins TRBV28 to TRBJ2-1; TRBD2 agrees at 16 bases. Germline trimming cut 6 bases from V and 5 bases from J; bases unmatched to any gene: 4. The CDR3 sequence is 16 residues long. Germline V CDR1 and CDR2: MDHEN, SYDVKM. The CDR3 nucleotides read TGTGCCAGCAGAGGGACTAGCGGGAGGGCCCACAATGAGCAGTTCTTC. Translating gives CASRGTSGRAHNEQFF.

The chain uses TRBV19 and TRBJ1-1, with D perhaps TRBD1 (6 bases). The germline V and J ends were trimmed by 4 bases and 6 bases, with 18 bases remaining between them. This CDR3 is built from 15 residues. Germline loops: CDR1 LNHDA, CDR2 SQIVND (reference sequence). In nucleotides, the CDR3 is TGTGCCAGTAGTACCCTGGACAGTGGGTACGCTGAAGCTTTCTTT. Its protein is CASSTLDSGYAEAFF.

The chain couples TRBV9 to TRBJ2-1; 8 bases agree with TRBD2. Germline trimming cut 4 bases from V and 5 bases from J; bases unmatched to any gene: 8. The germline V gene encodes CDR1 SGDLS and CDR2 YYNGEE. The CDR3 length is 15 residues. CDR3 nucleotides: TGTGCCAGCAGCCCGGGACTAGTTGACCACAATGAGCAGTTCTTC. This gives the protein CASSPGLVDHNEQFF. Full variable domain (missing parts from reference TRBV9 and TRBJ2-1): DSGVTQTPKHLITATGQRVTLRCSPRSGDLSVYWYQQSLDQGLQFLIQYYNGEERAKGNILERFSAQQFPDLHSELNLSSLELGDSALYFCASSPGLVDHNEQFFGPGTRLTVL.

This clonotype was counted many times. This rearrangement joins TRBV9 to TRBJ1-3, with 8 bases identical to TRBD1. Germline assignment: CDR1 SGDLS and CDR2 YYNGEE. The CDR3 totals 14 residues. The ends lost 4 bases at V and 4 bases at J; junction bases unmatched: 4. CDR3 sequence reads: CASSLGQGGNTIYF. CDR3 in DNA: TGTGCCAGCAGCCTCGGACAGGGCGGAAACACCATATATTTT.

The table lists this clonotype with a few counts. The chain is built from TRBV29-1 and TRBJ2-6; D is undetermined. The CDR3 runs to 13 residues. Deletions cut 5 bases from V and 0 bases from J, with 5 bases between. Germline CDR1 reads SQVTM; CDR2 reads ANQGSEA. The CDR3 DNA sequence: TGCAGCGTTAAGGTCTCTGGGGCCAACGTCCTGACTTTC. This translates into CSVKVSGANVLTF.

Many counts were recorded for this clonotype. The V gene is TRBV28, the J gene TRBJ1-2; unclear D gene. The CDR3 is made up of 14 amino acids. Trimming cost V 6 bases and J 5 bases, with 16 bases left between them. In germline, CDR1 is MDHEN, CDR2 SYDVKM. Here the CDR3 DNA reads TGTGCCAGCAGCAACCCATTGAAGGTATATGGCTACACCTTC. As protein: CASSNPLKVYGYTF.

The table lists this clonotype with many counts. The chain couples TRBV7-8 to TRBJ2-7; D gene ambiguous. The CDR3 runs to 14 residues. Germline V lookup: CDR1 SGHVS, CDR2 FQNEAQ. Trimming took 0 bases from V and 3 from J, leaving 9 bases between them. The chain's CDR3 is CASSLAGIVYEQYF. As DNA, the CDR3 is TGTGCCAGCAGCTTAGCGGGAATTGTCTACGAGCAGTACTTC.

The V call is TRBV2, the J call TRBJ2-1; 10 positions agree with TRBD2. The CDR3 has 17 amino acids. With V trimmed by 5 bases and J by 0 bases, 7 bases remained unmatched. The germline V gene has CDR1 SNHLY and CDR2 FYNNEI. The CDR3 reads CASSPLSGGSSYNEQFF. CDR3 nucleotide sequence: TGTGCCAGCAGTCCACTTAGCGGGGGGAGCTCCTACAATGAGCAGTTCTTC. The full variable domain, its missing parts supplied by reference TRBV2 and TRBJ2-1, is EPEVTQTPSHQVTQMGQEVILRCVPISNHLYFYWYRQILGQKVEFLVSFYNNEISEKSEIFDDQFSVERPDGSNFTLKIRSTKLEDSAMYFCASSPLSGGSSYNEQFFGPGTRLTVL.

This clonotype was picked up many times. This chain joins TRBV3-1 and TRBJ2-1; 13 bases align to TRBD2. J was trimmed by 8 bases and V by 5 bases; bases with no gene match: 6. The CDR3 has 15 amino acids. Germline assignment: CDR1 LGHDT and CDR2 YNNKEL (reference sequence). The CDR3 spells CASSVLAGGPDEQFF. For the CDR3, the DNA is TGTGCCAGCAGCGTACTAGCGGGAGGGCCCGATGAGCAGTTCTTC.

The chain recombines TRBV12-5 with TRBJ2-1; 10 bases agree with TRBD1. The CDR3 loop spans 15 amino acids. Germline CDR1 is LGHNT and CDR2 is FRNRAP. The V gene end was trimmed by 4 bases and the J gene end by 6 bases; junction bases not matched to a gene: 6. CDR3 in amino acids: CASGSGQGVGNEQFF. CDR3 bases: TGTGCTAGTGGTTCCGGACAGGGGGTTGGCAATGAGCAGTTCTTC.

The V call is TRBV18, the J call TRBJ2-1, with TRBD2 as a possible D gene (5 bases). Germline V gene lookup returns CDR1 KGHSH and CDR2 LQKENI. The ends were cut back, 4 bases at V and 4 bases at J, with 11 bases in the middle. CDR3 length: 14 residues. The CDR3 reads CASSRERTYNEQFF. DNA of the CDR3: TGTGCCAGCTCACGGGAGCGGACTTACAATGAGCAGTTCTTC.

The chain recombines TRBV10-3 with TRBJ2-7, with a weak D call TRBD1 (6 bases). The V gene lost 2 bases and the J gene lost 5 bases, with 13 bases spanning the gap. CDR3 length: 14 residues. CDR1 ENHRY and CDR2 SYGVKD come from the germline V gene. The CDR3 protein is CAISEPDRDNEQYF. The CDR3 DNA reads TGTGCCATCAGTGAGCCGGACAGAGATAACGAGCAGTACTTC.

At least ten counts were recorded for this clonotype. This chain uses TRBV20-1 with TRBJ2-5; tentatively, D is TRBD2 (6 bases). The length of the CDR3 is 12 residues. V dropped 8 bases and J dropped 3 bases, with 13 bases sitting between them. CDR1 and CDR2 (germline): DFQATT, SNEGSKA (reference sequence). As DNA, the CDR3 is TGCAGTCTCGGGGAGGTCGAAGAGACCCAGTACTTC. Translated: CSLGEVEETQYF.